This is a list of T cell receptor beta chains from one sample in a study of response to subunit inactivated influenza vaccine. In TCRdb, the RT-PCR reads were re-called with MiXCR into one record per CDR3 protein. The table lists some 300,000 distinct CDR3 sequences, roughly 20% of them singletons. The specimen was PBMCs from blood, collected roughly 20 months after vaccination. These receptors were collected from a man aged 45 to 70 who received an inactivated influenza vaccine. Each CDR3 is given with its conserved first and last residue. Each record gives: V gene, D gene, J gene, clone size, CDR3 protein, CDR3 DNA. A D gene is named only where the DNA matches it firmly. Clone sizes are given selectively: once, few, many, or a class where the clone is expanded.

V: TRBV20-1
D: .
J: TRBJ2-7
size: .
CDR3: CSASGSGTLFYEQYF
DNA: TGCAGTGCTAGTGGATCCGGGACACTGTTTTACGAGCAGTACTTC

V: TRBV12-3/TRBV12-4
D: TRBD1
J: TRBJ2-1
size: .
CDR3: CASSLQGAYNEQFF
DNA: TGTGCCAGCAGTTTACAGGGGGCCTACAATGAGCAGTTCTTC

V: TRBV12-3/TRBV12-4
D: .
J: TRBJ1-2
size: .
CDR3: CASSLVPAYGYTF
DNA: TGTGCCAGCAGTTTAGTTCCAGCCTATGGCTACACCTTC

V: TRBV14
D: .
J: TRBJ1-2
size: .
CDR3: CASSSQGLYGYTF
DNA: TGTGCCAGCAGCTCACAGGGTTTATATGGCTACACCTTC

V: TRBV27
D: TRBD2
J: TRBJ2-7
size: .
CDR3: CASSLSSGGIYEQYF
DNA: TGTGCCAGCAGTTTATCCAGCGGGGGGATTTACGAGCAGTACTTC

V: TRBV20-1
D: .
J: TRBJ2-1
size: .
CDR3: CSARGLVSGRANEQFF
DNA: TGCAGTGCTAGAGGTCTCGTATCGGGAAGGGCAAATGAGCAGTTCTTC

V: TRBV24-1
D: TRBD2
J: TRBJ2-2
size: .
CDR3: CATSDRPGTRATGELFF
DNA: TGTGCCACCAGTGATCGTCCCGGGACTAGGGCCACCGGGGAGCTGTTTTTT

V: TRBV5-4
D: .
J: TRBJ1-1
size: few
CDR3: CASSFPDTFSDAEAFF
DNA: TGTGCCAGCAGCTTTCCGGACACCTTCTCAGACGCTGAAGCTTTCTTT

V: TRBV18
D: .
J: TRBJ1-5
size: .
CDR3: CASSPGHNNQPQHF
DNA: TGTGCCAGCTCACCAGGACATAACAATCAGCCCCAGCATTTT

V: TRBV2
D: .
J: TRBJ1-5
size: few
CDR3: CASRERAGQPQHF
DNA: TGTGCCAGCCGAGAAAGGGCTGGTCAGCCCCAGCATTTT

V: TRBV12-3/TRBV12-4
D: TRBD2
J: TRBJ2-3
size: few
CDR3: CASSFPGLANTDTQYF
DNA: TGTGCCAGCAGTTTCCCGGGACTAGCTAACACAGATACGCAGTATTTT

V: TRBV7-9
D: TRBD2
J: TRBJ2-7
size: many
CDR3: CASSFGLTSGTYEQYF
DNA: TGTGCCAGCAGCTTTGGTTTAACTAGCGGGACATACGAGCAGTACTTC

V: TRBV25-1
D: .
J: TRBJ2-2
size: once
CDR3: CASQLGVAGTGELFF
DNA: TGTGCCAGCCAGCTCGGGGTCGCGGGCACCGGGGAGCTGTTTTTT

V: TRBV2
D: .
J: TRBJ2-1
size: .
CDR3: CASSESWGSYNEQFF
DNA: TGTGCCAGCAGTGAGTCTTGGGGGAGCTACAATGAGCAGTTCTTC

V: TRBV20-1
D: .
J: TRBJ1-1
size: .
CDR3: CSASHEAFF
DNA: TGCAGTGCTAGCCATGAAGCTTTCTTT

V: TRBV6-1
D: .
J: TRBJ1-1
size: .
CDR3: CASSEKMRAFF
DNA: TGTGCCAGCAGTGAAAAGATGAGGGCTTTCTTT

V: TRBV6-5
D: .
J: TRBJ1-1
size: many
CDR3: CASSYSGRGNTEAFF
DNA: TGTGCCAGCAGTTACTCGGGCAGGGGGAACACTGAAGCTTTCTTT

V: TRBV11-1
D: TRBD1
J: TRBJ2-2
size: few
CDR3: CASSTPLRTGEVTGELFF
DNA: TGTGCCAGCAGCACCCCCTTGAGGACAGGGGAGGTCACCGGGGAGCTGTTTTTT

V: TRBV6-1
D: .
J: TRBJ1-6
size: many
CDR3: CASTAAGRDSPLHF
DNA: TGTGCCAGCACTGCGGCAGGGAGGGATTCACCCCTCCACTTT

V: TRBV6-4
D: .
J: TRBJ1-1
size: .
CDR3: CASSDSERGEAFF
DNA: TGTGCCAGCAGTGACTCGGAGCGCGGTGAAGCTTTCTTT

V: TRBV12-3/TRBV12-4
D: .
J: TRBJ2-7
size: .
CDR3: CASSPDGRPYEQYF
DNA: TGTGCCAGCAGCCCGGACGGTAGGCCCTACGAGCAGTACTTC

V: TRBV5-1
D: TRBD2
J: TRBJ2-7
size: .
CDR3: CASSLSTSGLSYEQYF
DNA: TGCGCCAGCAGCTTATCGACTAGCGGCCTTTCCTACGAGCAGTACTTC

V: TRBV4-3
D: TRBD1
J: TRBJ1-1
size: few
CDR3: CASSQGPPLTGMNTEAFF
DNA: TGCGCCAGCAGCCAAGGTCCCCCTTTGACAGGGATGAACACTGAAGCTTTCTTT

V: TRBV6-2/TRBV6-3
D: .
J: TRBJ2-1
size: once
CDR3: CASTPGEGASYREGGYNEQFF
DNA: TGTGCCAGCACCCCCGGGGAGGGGGCGTCGTATCGGGAGGGCGGTTACAATGAGCAGTTCTTC

V: TRBV5-1
D: TRBD1
J: TRBJ1-1
size: many
CDR3: CASSWDRGPNTEAFF
DNA: TGCGCCAGCAGCTGGGACAGGGGGCCGAACACTGAAGCTTTCTTT

V: TRBV5-1
D: TRBD1
J: TRBJ1-4
size: once
CDR3: CASRPNSGQRGEKLFF
DNA: TGCGCCAGCAGACCCAACTCGGGACAGAGGGGAGAAAAACTGTTTTTT

V: TRBV28
D: TRBD2
J: TRBJ2-7
size: .
CDR3: CASSLPLTTSGRSSYEQYF
DNA: TGTGCCAGCAGTTTACCCCTCACGACTAGCGGGAGGTCCTCCTACGAGCAGTACTTC

V: TRBV5-1
D: TRBD2
J: TRBJ2-3
size: few
CDR3: CASRPGTSKLDTQYF
DNA: TGCGCCAGCAGGCCCGGGACTAGCAAATTAGATACGCAGTATTTT

V: TRBV20-1
D: .
J: TRBJ2-7
size: .
CDR3: CSARKGPGTSEQYF
DNA: TGCAGTGCTAGGAAGGGCCCCGGAACTTCCGAGCAGTACTTC

V: TRBV18
D: TRBD1
J: TRBJ2-1
size: .
CDR3: CASSQGQGGSNEQFF
DNA: TGTGCCAGCTCACAGGGACAGGGTGGTAGCAATGAGCAGTTCTTC

V: TRBV4-1
D: .
J: TRBJ2-1
size: few
CDR3: CASSQVYGGYNEQFF
DNA: TGCGCCAGCAGCCAAGTTTACGGGGGTTACAATGAGCAGTTCTTC

V: TRBV7-2
D: .
J: TRBJ1-5
size: .
CDR3: CASSSPSGPQHF
DNA: TGTGCCAGCAGCTCCCCATCGGGGCCCCAGCATTTT

V: TRBV27
D: .
J: TRBJ1-4
size: .
CDR3: CASSLLGTPEKLFF
DNA: TGTGCCAGCAGTTTACTAGGGACACCTGAAAAACTGTTTTTT

V: TRBV7-6
D: .
J: TRBJ2-7
size: .
CDR3: CASSPKALALTYEQYF
DNA: TGTGCCAGCAGCCCCAAGGCTCTTGCGCTAACCTACGAGCAGTACTTC

V: TRBV6-1
D: .
J: TRBJ2-7
size: few
CDR3: CASSKTRTGSYEQYF
DNA: TGTGCCAGCAGTAAGACCCGGACGGGAAGCTACGAGCAGTACTTC

V: TRBV7-2
D: .
J: TRBJ2-5
size: .
CDR3: CASSQHLDSQRTQYF
DNA: TGTGCCAGCAGCCAACACTTAGACAGTCAACGGACCCAGTACTTC

V: TRBV6-2/TRBV6-3
D: .
J: TRBJ2-7
size: .
CDR3: CASSYSISTVDEQYF
DNA: TGTGCCAGCAGTTACTCGATTTCTACAGTTGACGAGCAGTACTTC

V: TRBV7-8
D: TRBD1
J: TRBJ1-5
size: few
CDR3: CASSLGQNSNQPQHF
DNA: TGTGCCAGCAGCTTGGGACAGAATAGCAATCAGCCCCAGCATTTT

V: TRBV4-3
D: .
J: TRBJ1-4
size: .
CDR3: CASSQGSHRDANEKLFF
DNA: TGCGCCAGCAGCCAAGGATCCCACAGGGATGCTAATGAAAAACTGTTTTTT

V: TRBV4-1
D: .
J: TRBJ1-4
size: few
CDR3: CASSQEEGWGADEKLFF
DNA: TGCGCCAGCAGCCAAGAAGAGGGCTGGGGGGCCGATGAAAAACTGTTTTTT

V: TRBV6-5
D: .
J: TRBJ2-5
size: few
CDR3: CASSYLPDPGAQETQYF
DNA: TGTGCCAGCAGTTACTTACCAGACCCTGGGGCCCAAGAGACCCAGTACTTC

V: TRBV6-1
D: .
J: TRBJ1-2
size: few
CDR3: CASSGGRVQNYGYTF
DNA: TGTGCCAGCAGTGGGGGCCGGGTGCAAAACTATGGCTACACCTTC